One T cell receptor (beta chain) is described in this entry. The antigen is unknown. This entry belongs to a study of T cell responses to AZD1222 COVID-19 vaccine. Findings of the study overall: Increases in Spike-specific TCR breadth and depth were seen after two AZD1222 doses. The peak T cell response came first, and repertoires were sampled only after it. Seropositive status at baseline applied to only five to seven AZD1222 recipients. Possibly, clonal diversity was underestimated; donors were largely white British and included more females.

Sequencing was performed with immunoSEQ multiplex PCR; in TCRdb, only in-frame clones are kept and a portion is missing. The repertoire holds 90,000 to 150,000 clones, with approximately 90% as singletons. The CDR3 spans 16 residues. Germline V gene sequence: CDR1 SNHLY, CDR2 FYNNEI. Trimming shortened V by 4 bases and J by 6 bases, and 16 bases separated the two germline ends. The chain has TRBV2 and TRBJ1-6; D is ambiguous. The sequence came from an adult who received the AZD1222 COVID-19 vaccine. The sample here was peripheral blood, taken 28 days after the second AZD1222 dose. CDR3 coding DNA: TGTGCCAGCAGTGGGCGGAGTTCCAGTAGTAATTCACCCCTCCACTTT. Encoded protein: CASSGRSSSSNSPLHF.